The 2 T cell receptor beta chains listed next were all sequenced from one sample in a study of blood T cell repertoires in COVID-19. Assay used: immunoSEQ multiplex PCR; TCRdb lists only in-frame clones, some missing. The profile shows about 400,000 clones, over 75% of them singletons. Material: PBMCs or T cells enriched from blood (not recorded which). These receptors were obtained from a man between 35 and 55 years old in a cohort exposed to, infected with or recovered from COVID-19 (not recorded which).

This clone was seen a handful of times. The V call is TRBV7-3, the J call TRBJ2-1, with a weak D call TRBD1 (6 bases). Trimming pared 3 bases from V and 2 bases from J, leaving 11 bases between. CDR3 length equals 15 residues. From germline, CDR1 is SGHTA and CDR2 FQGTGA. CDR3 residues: CASSLTGTTYNEQFF. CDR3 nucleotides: TGTGCCAGCAGCTTGACAGGTACAACCTACAATGAGCAGTTCTTC.

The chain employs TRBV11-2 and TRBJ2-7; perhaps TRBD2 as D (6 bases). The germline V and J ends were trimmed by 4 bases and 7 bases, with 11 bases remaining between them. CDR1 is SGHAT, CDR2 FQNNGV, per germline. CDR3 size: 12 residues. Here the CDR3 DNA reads TGTGCCAGCAGCTCTCAGGGAGGAGAGCAGTACTTC. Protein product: CASSSQGGEQYF.